Sequencing of this T cell receptor beta chain was carried out in a study of neurological immune-mediated disorders. Study observations and caveats: The study found the most TCR clonal expansion in HTLV-1-associated myelopathy and the least in multiple sclerosis, below healthy controls. No CDR3 amino acid sequences recurred among expanded clones across subjects, suggesting private repertoires in all groups.

This clonotype has at least ten counts. The target antigen is unknown. Germline V gene lookup returns CDR1 MNHNS and CDR2 SASEGT. The CDR3 contains 14 residues. Trimming pared 4 bases from V and 4 bases from J, leaving 13 bases between. Synthesis of cDNA was carried out by template-switch 5'RACE. The reaction used 10-nucleotide random UMIs. Via MiXCR, TCRdb re-called the 5' RACE reads, giving one row per CDR3 protein. The data show tens of thousands of distinct CDR3 sequences, with less than 4.5% seen just once and 1.6% held by the top ten. The clonotype was recovered from a man aged 25-45 years with multiple sclerosis. The chain uses TRBV6-1 and TRBJ2-5; possibly TRBD1 or TRBD2 for D (5 bases each). Input material: PBMCs. This CDR3 reads CASSAGSAGETQYF. In DNA, the CDR3 is TGTGCCAGCAGTGCAGGGTCCGCGGGAGAGACCCAGTACTTC.